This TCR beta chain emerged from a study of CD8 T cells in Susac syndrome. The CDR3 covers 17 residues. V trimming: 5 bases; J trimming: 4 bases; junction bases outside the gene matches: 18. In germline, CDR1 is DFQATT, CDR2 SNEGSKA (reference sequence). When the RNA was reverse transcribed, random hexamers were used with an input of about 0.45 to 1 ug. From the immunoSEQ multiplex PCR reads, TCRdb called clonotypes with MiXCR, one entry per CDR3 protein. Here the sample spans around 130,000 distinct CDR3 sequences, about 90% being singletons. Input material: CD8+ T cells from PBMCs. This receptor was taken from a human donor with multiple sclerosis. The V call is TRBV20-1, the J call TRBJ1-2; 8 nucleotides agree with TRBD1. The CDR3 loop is CSAAERGQGGAGYGYTF. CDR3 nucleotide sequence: TGCAGTGCTGCCGAAAGAGGACAGGGAGGGGCTGGCTATGGCTACACCTTC.